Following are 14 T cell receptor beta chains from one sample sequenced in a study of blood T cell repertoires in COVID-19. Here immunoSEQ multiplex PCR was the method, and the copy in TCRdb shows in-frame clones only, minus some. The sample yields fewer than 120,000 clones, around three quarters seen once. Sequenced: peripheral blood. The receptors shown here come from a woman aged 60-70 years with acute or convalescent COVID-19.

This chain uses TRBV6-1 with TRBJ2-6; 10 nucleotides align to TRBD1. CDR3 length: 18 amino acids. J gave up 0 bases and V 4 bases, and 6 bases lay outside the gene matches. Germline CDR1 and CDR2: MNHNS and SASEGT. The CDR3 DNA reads TGTGCCAGCAGTGGGGGGACAGGGGTTGTCTCTGGGGCCAACGTCCTGACTTTC. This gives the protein CASSGGTGVVSGANVLTF.

The CDR3 DNA reads TGTGCCAGCAGCCAAGAAAACCAGGGGCTAGCCAAAAACATTCAGTACTTC. It encodes CASSQENQGLAKNIQYF. The J gene is TRBJ2-4, the V gene TRBV4-2, with D perhaps TRBD1 (6 bases). The CDR3 is made up of 17 amino acids. The ends were cut back, 0 bases at V and 0 bases at J, with 12 bases in the middle. CDR1 and CDR2 (germline): LGHNA, YNFKEQ.

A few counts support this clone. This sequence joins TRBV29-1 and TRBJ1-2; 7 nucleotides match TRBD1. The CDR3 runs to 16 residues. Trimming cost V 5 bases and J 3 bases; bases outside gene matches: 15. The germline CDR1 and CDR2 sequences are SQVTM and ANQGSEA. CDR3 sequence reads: CSVTGNRGRGYYGYTF. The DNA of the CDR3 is TGCAGCGTTACGGGGAACCGGGGCAGGGGGTACTATGGCTACACCTTC.

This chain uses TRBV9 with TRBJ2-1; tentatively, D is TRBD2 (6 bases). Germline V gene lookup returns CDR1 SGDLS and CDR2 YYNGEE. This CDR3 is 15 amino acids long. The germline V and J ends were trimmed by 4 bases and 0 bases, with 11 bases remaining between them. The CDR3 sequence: CASSSKGLSYNEQFF. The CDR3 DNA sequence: TGTGCCAGCAGCTCTAAGGGACTCTCCTACAATGAGCAGTTCTTC.

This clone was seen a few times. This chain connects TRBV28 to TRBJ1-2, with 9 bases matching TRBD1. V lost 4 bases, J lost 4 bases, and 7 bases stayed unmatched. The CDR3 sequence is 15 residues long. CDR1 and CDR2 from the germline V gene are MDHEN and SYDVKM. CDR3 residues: CASSSNRGRTYGYTF. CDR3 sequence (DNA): TGTGCCAGCAGTTCGAACAGGGGGCGGACCTATGGCTACACCTTC.

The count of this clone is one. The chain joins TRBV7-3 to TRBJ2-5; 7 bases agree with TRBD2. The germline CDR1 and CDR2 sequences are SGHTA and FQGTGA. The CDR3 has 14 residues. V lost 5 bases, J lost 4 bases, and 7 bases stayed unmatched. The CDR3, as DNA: TGTGCCAGCAGCCCTAGCGGATTGGGAGAGACCCAGTACTTC. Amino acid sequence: CASSPSGLGETQYF.

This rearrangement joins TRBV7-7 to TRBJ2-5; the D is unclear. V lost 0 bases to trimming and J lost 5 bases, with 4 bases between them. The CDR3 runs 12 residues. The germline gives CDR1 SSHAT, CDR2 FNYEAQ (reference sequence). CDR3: CASSLAGETQYF. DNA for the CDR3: TGTGCCAGCAGCTTAGCGGGCGAGACCCAGTACTTC.

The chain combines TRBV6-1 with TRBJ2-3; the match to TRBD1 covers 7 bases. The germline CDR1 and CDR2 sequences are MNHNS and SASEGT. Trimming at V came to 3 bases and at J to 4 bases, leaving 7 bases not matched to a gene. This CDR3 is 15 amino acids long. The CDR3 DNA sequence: TGTGCCAGCAGTGACAACAGGGGATATTCAGATACGCAGTATTTT. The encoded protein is CASSDNRGYSDTQYF.

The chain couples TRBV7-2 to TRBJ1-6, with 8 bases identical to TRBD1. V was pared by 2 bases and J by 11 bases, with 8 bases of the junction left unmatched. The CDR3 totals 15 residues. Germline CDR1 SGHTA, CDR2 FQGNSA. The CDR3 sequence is CASSLMVGQGTPLHF. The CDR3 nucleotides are TGTGCCAGCAGCTTAATGGTCGGACAGGGAACACCCCTCCACTTT.

CDR3 bases: TGTGCCAGCAGTTTAGGGAGGGACACTGAAGCTTTCTTT. It is translated as CASSLGRDTEAFF. V and J are TRBV12-3 or TRBV12-4 and TRBJ1-1; D unclear. The CDR3 consists of 13 residues. Trimming took 1 base from V and 3 from J, leaving 6 bases between them.

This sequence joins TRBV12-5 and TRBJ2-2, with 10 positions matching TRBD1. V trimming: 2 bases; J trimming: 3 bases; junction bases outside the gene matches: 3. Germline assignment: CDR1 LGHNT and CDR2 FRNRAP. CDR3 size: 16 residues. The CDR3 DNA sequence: TGTGCTAGTGGTTTGTGGGGGACAGGGGACACCGGGGAGCTGTTTTTT. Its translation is CASGLWGTGDTGELFF.

This chain's CDR3 is CAWSVLGQPTPRNTEAFF. The CDR3 DNA sequence: TGTGCCTGGAGTGTATTGGGACAGCCGACCCCCCGAAACACTGAAGCTTTCTTT. The chain has TRBV30 and TRBJ1-1; 7 bases line up with TRBD1. The V segment lost 0 bases and the J segment 2 bases; nucleotides outside the gene matches: 15. The CDR3 loop spans 18 amino acids. Germline loops: CDR1 GTSNPN, CDR2 SVGIG (reference sequence).

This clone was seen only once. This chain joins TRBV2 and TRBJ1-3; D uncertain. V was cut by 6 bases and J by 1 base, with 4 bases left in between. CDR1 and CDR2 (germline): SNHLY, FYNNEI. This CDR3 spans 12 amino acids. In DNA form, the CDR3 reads TGTGCCAGCAGCCAATCTGGAAACACCATATATTTT. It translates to CASSQSGNTIYF.

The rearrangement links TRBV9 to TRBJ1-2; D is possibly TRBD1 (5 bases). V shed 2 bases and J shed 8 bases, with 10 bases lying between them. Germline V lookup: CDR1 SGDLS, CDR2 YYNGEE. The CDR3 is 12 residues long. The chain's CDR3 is CASSVFQGGYTF. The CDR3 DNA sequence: TGTGCCAGCAGCGTGTTTCAGGGAGGCTACACCTTC.